Listed below are T cell receptor beta chains from one sample, sequenced in a study of blood T cell repertoires in COVID-19. The table came from immunoSEQ multiplex PCR; TCRdb's copy has only in-frame clones and leaves some out. Of around 63,000 clones listed, nearly 90% are singletons. The sequenced material came from peripheral blood. The receptors were sampled from a man over 45 with active COVID-19. The CDR3 runs from the conserved cysteine through the conserved F or W. Each record gives: clone size, J gene, V gene, D gene, CDR3 DNA, CDR3 protein. D genes are given only for firm matches. Size is stated for part of the rows, as once, few or many counts, or as a class when the clone is expanded.

size: once; J: TRBJ2-7; V: TRBV2; D: NA; DNA: TGTGCCAGCAGTGGGGACTTTCCCCTCTACGAGCAGTACTTC; CDR3: CASSGDFPLYEQYF
size: once; J: TRBJ1-4; V: TRBV6-5; D: NA; DNA: TGTGCCAGCACCTTAGGACAAGCTAATGAAAAACTGTTTTTT; CDR3: CASTLGQANEKLFF
size: few; J: TRBJ2-1; V: TRBV9; D: NA; DNA: TGTGCCAGCAGCGTAGTGAGCTCGAGCTCCTACAATGAGCAGTTCTTC; CDR3: CASSVVSSSSYNEQFF
size: few; J: TRBJ1-5; V: TRBV27; D: TRBD1; DNA: TGTGCCAGCAGTTTAGGGAGGGACAGGGGCAATCAGCCCCAGCATTTT; CDR3: CASSLGRDRGNQPQHF
size: NA; J: TRBJ2-7; V: TRBV4-1; D: TRBD2; DNA: TGCGCCAGCAGCCAATCCCCGAGCGGGGTCCTCCCCTACGAGCAGTACTTC; CDR3: CASSQSPSGVLPYEQYF
size: NA; J: TRBJ2-7; V: TRBV7-8; D: NA; DNA: TGTGCCAGCAGCCGGGAGTACGAGCAGTACTTC; CDR3: CASSREYEQYF
size: NA; J: TRBJ2-7; V: TRBV11-1; D: TRBD1; DNA: TGTGCCAGCAGCCTAACCGGGACAGGGGTTTACGAGCAGTACTTC; CDR3: CASSLTGTGVYEQYF
size: NA; J: TRBJ1-6; V: TRBV2; D: NA; DNA: TGTGCCAGCAAAAATGATGCCGGACAGTATAATTCACCCCTCCACTTT; CDR3: CASKNDAGQYNSPLHF
size: NA; J: TRBJ2-7; V: TRBV5-6; D: TRBD2; DNA: TGTGCCAGCAGCCGTGGGACTAGCGGGGGCCGCTACGAGCAGTACTTC; CDR3: CASSRGTSGGRYEQYF
size: few; J: TRBJ1-3; V: TRBV7-2; D: NA; DNA: TGTGCCAGCAGCCCTGCTGGAAACACCATATATTTT; CDR3: CASSPAGNTIYF
size: once; J: TRBJ1-6; V: TRBV7-8; D: TRBD1; DNA: TGTGCCAGCAGCTTGGACAGGGATTCACCCCTCCACTTT; CDR3: CASSLDRDSPLHF
size: NA; J: TRBJ2-3; V: TRBV7-2; D: TRBD2; DNA: TGTGCCAGCAGCTTAGGTTTTGGCGGGGGGGCCGATACGCAGTATTTT; CDR3: CASSLGFGGGADTQYF
size: NA; J: TRBJ2-3; V: TRBV7-2; D: NA; DNA: TGTGCCAGCAGCTCAGGACTGCACGGAGATACGCAGTATTTT; CDR3: CASSSGLHGDTQYF
size: NA; J: TRBJ1-2; V: TRBV7-2; D: TRBD1; DNA: TGTGCCAGCAGCTCAGCGGGACAGACTTATGGCTACACCTTC; CDR3: CASSSAGQTYGYTF
size: NA; J: TRBJ1-3; V: TRBV15; D: TRBD1; DNA: TGTGCCACCAGCAGGGATGAGGGACAGCCCCACACCATATATTTT; CDR3: CATSRDEGQPHTIYF
size: NA; J: TRBJ2-1; V: TRBV5-5; D: TRBD1; DNA: TGTGCCAGCAGGAGGGGACAGGGGGCGGACAATGAGCAGTTCTTC; CDR3: CASRRGQGADNEQFF
size: NA; J: TRBJ2-1; V: TRBV6-5; D: NA; DNA: TGTGCCAGCAGGGCAGGGAATAACAATGAGCAGTTCTTC; CDR3: CASRAGNNNEQFF
size: NA; J: TRBJ2-1; V: TRBV19; D: NA; DNA: TGTGCCAGTAGTGGCCAGGGGGGAACCAATGAGCAGTTCTTC; CDR3: CASSGQGGTNEQFF
size: NA; J: TRBJ1-2; V: TRBV4-3; D: NA; DNA: TGCGCCAGCAGCCAGTCCGGAGTTAACTATGGCTACACCTTC; CDR3: CASSQSGVNYGYTF
size: NA; J: TRBJ1-2; V: TRBV6-5; D: TRBD1; DNA: TGTGCCAGCAGTAGGACAGGTGTTGACTATGGCTACACCTTC; CDR3: CASSRTGVDYGYTF
size: NA; J: TRBJ2-7; V: TRBV3-1/TRBV3-2; D: NA; DNA: TGTGCCAGCAGCCGAGGTAGCCGTAACGAGCAGTACTTC; CDR3: CASSRGSRNEQYF
size: few; J: TRBJ1-1; V: TRBV5-1; D: TRBD1; DNA: TGCGCCAGCAGCCCGGGACAGGGGGCGAGCATGAACACTGAAGCTTTCTTT; CDR3: CASSPGQGASMNTEAFF
size: once; J: TRBJ2-3; V: TRBV7-2; D: TRBD1; DNA: TGTGCCAGCAGCCCGTCCGGGACAGGGGTTAGGGGGCAGTATTTT; CDR3: CASSPSGTGVRGQYF
size: NA; J: TRBJ2-6; V: TRBV7-8; D: NA; DNA: TGTGCCAGCAGCTTATCATCTGGGGCCAACGTCCTGACTTTC; CDR3: CASSLSSGANVLTF
size: NA; J: TRBJ2-7; V: TRBV11-1; D: TRBD1; DNA: TGTGCCAGCCGCCGACAGGGCCGAGCCTACGAGCAGTACTTC; CDR3: CASRRQGRAYEQYF
size: NA; J: TRBJ2-2; V: TRBV28; D: TRBD1; DNA: TGTGCCAGCAGTTCCGGACAGGTTGACACCGGGGAGCTGTTTTTT; CDR3: CASSSGQVDTGELFF
size: NA; J: TRBJ1-1; V: TRBV4-1; D: NA; DNA: TGCGCCAGCAGCCCGAGGGAGGCTGGAAGCACTGAAGCTTTCTTT; CDR3: CASSPREAGSTEAFF
size: NA; J: TRBJ1-1; V: TRBV19; D: NA; DNA: TGTGCCAGTAGTACTTACACAGGGAATACTGAAGCTTTCTTT; CDR3: CASSTYTGNTEAFF
size: NA; J: TRBJ1-6; V: TRBV7-9; D: NA; DNA: TGTGCCAGCAGCTTAGCGCTGACCCGAGGGGGTTCACCCCTCCACTTT; CDR3: CASSLALTRGGSPLHF
size: once; J: TRBJ2-7; V: TRBV5-4; D: NA; DNA: TGTGCCAGCAGCAACCCACCCGGGACACCTTCCGAGCAGTACTTC; CDR3: CASSNPPGTPSEQYF
size: NA; J: TRBJ2-1; V: TRBV7-9; D: TRBD1; DNA: TGTGCCAGCAGCTTAGGGGGGGACAGGTCCTCCTACTACAATGAGCAGTTCTTC; CDR3: CASSLGGDRSSYYNEQFF
size: NA; J: TRBJ1-2; V: TRBV11-2; D: NA; DNA: TGTGCCAGCAGCTTAGGACAGAGGTTTAGCTACACCTTC; CDR3: CASSLGQRFSYTF
size: NA; J: TRBJ2-3; V: TRBV6-5; D: NA; DNA: TGTGCCAGCTTAGTCACTTGGGGCACCCAGCAGTATTTT; CDR3: CASLVTWGTQQYF
size: NA; J: TRBJ1-6; V: TRBV4-3; D: NA; DNA: TGCGCCAGCAGCCAAGACAGGGGCGCCGATTCACCCCTCCACTTT; CDR3: CASSQDRGADSPLHF
size: NA; J: TRBJ2-3; V: TRBV15; D: NA; DNA: TGTGCCACCAGCTACTCGGCGGGGTTAGATACGCAGTATTTT; CDR3: CATSYSAGLDTQYF
size: once; J: TRBJ2-7; V: TRBV2; D: TRBD2; DNA: TGTGCCAGCAGTGGCAGGGGACTAGCGGGACGTACCTACGAGCAGTACTTC; CDR3: CASSGRGLAGRTYEQYF
size: NA; J: TRBJ2-1; V: TRBV15; D: TRBD1; DNA: TGTGCCACCAGCAGACGACAGGGTGGATCCTACAATGAGCAGTTCTTC; CDR3: CATSRRQGGSYNEQFF
size: NA; J: TRBJ2-1; V: TRBV7-2; D: TRBD2; DNA: TGTGCCAGCAGCCCGAGAACTAGCGGCTGGTACAATGAGCAGTTCTTC; CDR3: CASSPRTSGWYNEQFF
size: NA; J: TRBJ1-1; V: TRBV2; D: NA; DNA: TGTGCCAGCAGTATGATGCGCAACACTGAAGCTTTCTTT; CDR3: CASSMMRNTEAFF
size: NA; J: TRBJ1-1; V: TRBV5-5; D: NA; DNA: TGTGCCAGCAGCCCGGTGTGGGGCTGGAACACTGAAGCTTTCTTT; CDR3: CASSPVWGWNTEAFF
size: NA; J: TRBJ1-2; V: TRBV11-3; D: NA; DNA: TGTGCCAGCAGCTTCTTGGGCGATTGTGACGGCTACACCTTC; CDR3: CASSFLGDCDGYTF
size: once; J: TRBJ2-4; V: TRBV2; D: NA; DNA: TGTGCCAGCAGTGCAGAAAACATTCAGTACTTC; CDR3: CASSAENIQYF
size: NA; J: TRBJ2-7; V: TRBV29-1; D: TRBD1; DNA: TGCAGCGCCAGGACAGGGGGCGGCTACGAGCAGTACTTC; CDR3: CSARTGGGYEQYF
size: NA; J: TRBJ1-6; V: TRBV5-1; D: NA; DNA: TGCGCCAGCAGCTTGACAGGGAGCTCCTATAATTCACCCCTCCACTTT; CDR3: CASSLTGSSYNSPLHF
size: NA; J: TRBJ1-1; V: TRBV27; D: TRBD1; DNA: TGTGCCAGCAGTTTATTGGCAGGGGGCGTTACTGAAGCTTTCTTT; CDR3: CASSLLAGGVTEAFF
size: NA; J: TRBJ1-1; V: TRBV5-1; D: TRBD1; DNA: TGCGCCAGCAGCTCGGGACAGGGGCGATTCGGAGCTTTCTTT; CDR3: CASSSGQGRFGAFF
size: NA; J: TRBJ2-1; V: TRBV11-3; D: NA; DNA: TGTGCCAGCAGCTTACGGGATGAGCAGTTCTTC; CDR3: CASSLRDEQFF
size: NA; J: TRBJ2-7; V: TRBV7-2; D: TRBD2; DNA: TGTGCCACTTCAACCGGGAGGGGCTCCTACGAGCAGTACTTC; CDR3: CATSTGRGSYEQYF
size: NA; J: TRBJ2-7; V: TRBV18; D: NA; DNA: TGTGCCAGCTCACCACTCAGGCCCACCTACGAGCAGTACTTC; CDR3: CASSPLRPTYEQYF
size: NA; J: TRBJ2-1; V: TRBV11-2; D: TRBD2; DNA: TGTGCCAGCAGCTTCTTACTAGCGGGGAAATACAATGAGCAGTTCTTC; CDR3: CASSFLLAGKYNEQFF
size: once; J: TRBJ1-4; V: TRBV5-4; D: NA; DNA: TGTGCCAGCAGCCCCGGGCCCAACGAGGGTGAAAAACTGTTTTTT; CDR3: CASSPGPNEGEKLFF
size: NA; J: TRBJ2-7; V: TRBV30; D: NA; DNA: TGTGCCGCGCGGGCTGGGTTTTACGAGCAGTACTTC; CDR3: CAARAGFYEQYF
size: NA; J: TRBJ1-4; V: TRBV2; D: TRBD1; DNA: TGTGCCAGCAGCACGCAGGGGGCGGCTAATGAAAAACTGTTTTTT; CDR3: CASSTQGAANEKLFF
size: NA; J: TRBJ1-1; V: TRBV5-1; D: NA; DNA: TGCGCCAGCAGCTTGACTGCCCCCACAGGGTCCACTGAAGCTTTCTTT; CDR3: CASSLTAPTGSTEAFF
size: NA; J: TRBJ2-2; V: TRBV5-5; D: NA; DNA: TGTGCCAGCAGCTCAATCCCGGGGAAGAACACCGGGGAGCTGTTTTTT; CDR3: CASSSIPGKNTGELFF
size: NA; J: TRBJ1-6; V: TRBV2; D: NA; DNA: TGTGCCAGCAGTGGGGAAGACTACTATAATTCACCCCTCCACTTT; CDR3: CASSGEDYYNSPLHF
size: NA; J: TRBJ2-3; V: TRBV3-1/TRBV3-2; D: TRBD2; DNA: TGTGCCAGCCGGCTGGGCGGGGGGGCTGTGGATACGCAGTATTTT; CDR3: CASRLGGGAVDTQYF
size: NA; J: TRBJ2-4; V: TRBV29-1; D: NA; DNA: TGCAGCGTTGAAGACCCCGACAGGGACTTAAACATTCAGTACTTC; CDR3: CSVEDPDRDLNIQYF
size: NA; J: TRBJ1-3; V: TRBV5-1; D: NA; DNA: TGCGCCAGCAGCTTGACCGGCTCTGGAAACACCATATATTTT; CDR3: CASSLTGSGNTIYF
size: NA; J: TRBJ2-5; V: TRBV4-3; D: NA; DNA: TGCGCCAGCAGCCAAGATGCCGAGGCCCAAGAGACCCAGTACTTC; CDR3: CASSQDAEAQETQYF